These 26 T cell receptor beta chains were all obtained from the same sample, sequenced in a study of human T cells and chemical hapten exposure. TCRdb redid the calling of the RACE reads with MiXCR, one entry per CDR3 protein. The sample includes tens of thousands of distinct CDR3 sequences, more than 6.5% of them seen just once. Time point specified: patch test 2, 6 weeks after DPC sensitization. Treatment given: therapeutic diphenylcyclopropenone sensitization with weekly scalp DPC. The source material was whole blood, sampled in connection with sensitization to the hapten diphenylcyclopropenone (DPC). The receptors come from a woman in her thirties with alopecia areata. Some clones in this sample may be carry-over from other donors' samples.

This clonotype was seen repeatedly, ten times or more. The chain joins TRBV10-3 to TRBJ2-7; 7 bases are shared with TRBD1. The CDR3 runs 14 residues. CDR1 is ENHRY and CDR2 is SYGVKD in the germline V gene. Trimming took 4 bases from V and 5 from J; bases not matched to a gene: 8. The CDR3 region is CAISGVDRDHEQYF. The CDR3 DNA reads as TGTGCCATCAGTGGGGTTGACAGGGACCACGAGCAGTACTTC.

This clonotype was recorded many times. The chain employs TRBV7-2 and TRBJ2-3; 8 bases map to TRBD2. The J segment lost 1 base and the V segment lost 6 bases, leaving 6 bases of the junction unmatched. CDR3 length: 15 amino acids. Germline V gene data show CDR1 as SGHTA and CDR2 as FQGNSA. The CDR3 reads CASRSGGPGTDTQYF. The CDR3 bases are TGTGCCAGCAGATCGGGGGGGCCCGGCACAGATACGCAGTATTTT. The full variable domain, its missing parts supplied by reference TRBV7-2 and TRBJ2-3, is GAGVSQSPSNKVTEKGKDVELRCDPISGHTALYWYRQSLGQGLEFLIYFQGNSAPDKSGLPSDRFSAERTGGSVSTLTIQRTQQEDSAVYLCASRSGGPGTDTQYFGPGTRLTVL.

This clonotype was seen many times. The rearrangement links TRBV25-1 to TRBJ1-1, with D maybe TRBD1 (6 bases). Per the germline V gene, CDR1 is MGHDK and CDR2 is SYGVNS. The V and J ends lost 4 bases and 4 bases respectively, with 13 bases between them. The length of the CDR3 is 14 residues. This CDR3 reads CASSVGGGVTEAFF. The CDR3, as DNA: TGTGCCAGCAGTGTCGGGGGCGGTGTCACTGAAGCTTTCTTT.

The V and J genes are TRBV29-1 and TRBJ1-2; possible D gene TRBD1, 5 bases. Germline V gene sequence: CDR1 SQVTM, CDR2 ANQGSEA. Trimming stripped 6 bases from V and 4 bases from J, with 15 bases between. There are 13 residues in the CDR3. CDR3 DNA: TGCAGCGTCCCGATCTCAGGGTCCTATGGCTACACCTTC. Protein product: CSVPISGSYGYTF.

Ten or more counts support this clonotype. The chain couples TRBV29-1 to TRBJ1-2; the D is unclear. This CDR3 contains 13 residues. Germline CDR1 and CDR2: SQVTM and ANQGSEA. V was cut by 0 bases and J by 2 bases, with 7 bases left in between. As DNA, the CDR3 is TGCAGCGTTGAAGATCGGCAGAACTATGGCTACACCTTC. This translates into CSVEDRQNYGYTF.

This clonotype was seen only a few times. CDR3 bases: TGTGCCAGCTCACCTAAGGGGCAGGGGCTGACGACTGAAGCTTTCTTT. Translated: CASSPKGQGLTTEAFF. The chain recombines TRBV18 with TRBJ1-1, with D perhaps matching TRBD1 (6 bases). CDR1 is KGHSH and CDR2 is LQKENI in the germline V gene. This CDR3 contains 16 residues. V was clipped by 3 bases and J by 5 bases, with 19 bases between them.

This clonotype was seen at least ten times. This chain links TRBV20-1 with TRBJ2-7; D is undetermined. The CDR3 has 16 amino acids. CDR1 is DFQATT, CDR2 SNEGSKA, per germline (reference sequence). V shed 7 bases and J shed 1 base, with 23 bases lying between them. This chain's CDR3 is CSGTPQARDYSYEQYF. Written as DNA, the CDR3 is TGCAGTGGCACCCCCCAGGCCCGTGATTATTCCTACGAGCAGTACTTC.

This rearrangement joins TRBV19 to TRBJ1-2; the D is unclear. Germline assignment: CDR1 LNHDA and CDR2 SQIVND (reference sequence). The length of the CDR3 is 13 residues. The V and J ends lost 7 bases and 4 bases respectively, with 13 bases between them. For the CDR3, the DNA is TGTGCCAGTATCGAAGCATTTGGCTATGGCTACACCTTC. This translates into CASIEAFGYGYTF. The variable domain in full, completed from reference TRBV19 and TRBJ1-2, reads DGGITQSPKYLFRKEGQNVTLSCEQNLNHDAMYWYRQDPGQGLRLIYYSQIVNDFQKGDIAEGYSVSREKKESFPLTVTSAQKNPTAFYLCASIEAFGYGYTFGSGTRLTVV.

This clonotype was recorded a few times. This sequence joins TRBV13 and TRBJ1-1, with TRBD1 identical over 7 bases. CDR1 and CDR2 (germline): PRHDT, FYEKMQ (reference sequence). V was pared by 5 bases and J by 5 bases, with 11 bases of the junction left unmatched. CDR3 length equals 15 residues. CDR3 bases: TGTGCCAGCAGCATAAACAGGGGTCGTGGGACTGAAGCTTTCTTT. Translating it yields CASSINRGRGTEAFF.

The chain carries TRBV19 and TRBJ2-7; 10 bases are a match to TRBD1. Germline V lookup: CDR1 LNHDA, CDR2 SQIVND (reference sequence). The CDR3 has 16 residues. V was clipped by 2 bases and J by 8 bases; unmatched bases: 12. The CDR3 spells CASSISMTGGFDKQYF. CDR3 sequence (DNA): TGTGCCAGTAGTATATCGATGACAGGGGGCTTCGACAAGCAGTACTTC. Drawing the rest from reference TRBV19 and TRBJ2-7, the complete variable domain is DGGITQSPKYLFRKEGQNVTLSCEQNLNHDAMYWYRQDPGQGLRLIYYSQIVNDFQKGDIAEGYSVSREKKESFPLTVTSAQKNPTAFYLCASSISMTGGFDKQYFGPGTRLTVT.

V usage is TRBV9 and J usage is TRBJ2-1, with 7 bases lining up with TRBD1. The CDR3 length is 14 residues. Germline V gene data show CDR1 as SGDLS and CDR2 as YYNGEE. V dropped 0 bases and J dropped 3; count of bases not matched to a gene: 0. In nucleotides, the CDR3 is TGTGCCAGCAGCGTAGGGGACAGCTACAATGAGCAGTTCTTC. This encodes CASSVGDSYNEQFF.

V gene TRBV29-1 combines with J gene TRBJ2-3; D assignment may be TRBD1 or TRBD2 (5 bases each). The CDR3 has 13 amino acids. CDR1 is SQVTM, CDR2 ANQGSEA, per germline. The V end lost 0 bases, the J end lost 1 base, and 5 bases lay between the germline ends. The CDR3 sequence: CSVEEGGTDTQYF. The CDR3 DNA is TGCAGCGTTGAAGAGGGGGGCACAGATACGCAGTATTTT.

This clonotype came up many times. The V call is TRBV5-1, the J call TRBJ1-1, with D maybe TRBD1 (6 bases). The CDR3 sequence is 13 residues long. Germline CDR1 is SGHRS and CDR2 is YFSETQ. V was pared by 8 bases and J by 4 bases, with 15 bases between. CDR3 sequence: CASMGGQITEAFF. CDR3 sequence (DNA): TGCGCCAGTATGGGGGGACAAATCACTGAAGCTTTCTTT.

This clonotype was seen more than once but under ten times. J is TRBJ2-5 and V is TRBV20-1; possible D gene TRBD2, 6 bases. Trimming pared 1 base from V and 0 bases from J, leaving 15 bases between. Germline V gene lookup returns CDR1 DFQATT and CDR2 SNEGSKA (reference sequence). This CDR3 is built from 16 residues. The CDR3 DNA follows: TGCAGTGCTAGAGCCTACACGTTAGCGGACCAAGAGACCCAGTACTTC. It encodes CSARAYTLADQETQYF.

Many counts were recorded for this clonotype. This chain's CDR3 is CASSPDGTASYNEQFF. The CDR3 region has the DNA TGCGCCAGCAGCCCGGATGGGACTGCCTCCTACAATGAGCAGTTCTTC. V and J are TRBV5-1 and TRBJ2-1; a possible D gene is TRBD2 (6 bases). Germline V gene lookup returns CDR1 SGHRS and CDR2 YFSETQ. The CDR3 is 16 residues long. Trimming removed 4 bases from V and 0 bases from J, with 14 bases in between. Using reference TRBV5-1 and TRBJ2-1 for the parts outside the CDR3, the full variable domain is KAGVTQTPRYLIKTRGQQVTLSCSPISGHRSVSWYQQTPGQGLQFLFEYFSETQRNKGNFPGRFSGRQFSNSRSEMNVSTLELGDSALYLCASSPDGTASYNEQFFGPGTRLTVL.

This clonotype was seen ten or more times. This CDR3 is CASSIGAWQPQHF. The DNA for the CDR3 is TGCGCCAGCAGTATTGGGGCATGGCAGCCCCAGCATTTT. This chain uses TRBV10-2 with TRBJ1-5, with D possibly matching TRBD1 (5 bases). The V and J ends lost 5 bases and 7 bases respectively, with 12 bases between them. The CDR3 has 13 amino acids. The V gene's germline CDR1 is WSHSY and CDR2 SAAADI.

This clonotype was counted many times. The chain links TRBV28 to TRBJ2-5, with 10 bases that match TRBD2. The CDR3 runs to 14 residues. Trimming at V came to 4 bases and at J to 9 bases, leaving 8 bases not matched to a gene. Germline values: CDR1 MDHEN, CDR2 SYDVKM. The CDR3 region has the DNA TGTGCCAGCAGTTCCATAGCGGGGGGTAGGGCCCAGTACTTC. Its protein product is CASSSIAGGRAQYF.

This clonotype has ten or more counts. The V gene is TRBV12-3 or TRBV12-4, the J gene TRBJ1-3, with D unclear. Trimming stripped 1 base from V and 2 bases from J, with 9 bases between. The CDR3 runs to 15 residues. The CDR3 sequence is CASSLGGIAGNTIYF. DNA of the CDR3: TGTGCCAGCAGTTTAGGCGGGATAGCTGGAAACACCATATATTTT.

In its sample, this clonotype was seen many times. CDR3 DNA sequence: TGCAGTGCTCCCCCCGCGGGCACCGGGGAGCTGTTTTTT. Protein product: CSAPPAGTGELFF. This chain uses TRBV20-1 with TRBJ2-2; TRBD2 might be the D (5 bases). CDR1 DFQATT and CDR2 SNEGSKA come from the germline V gene (reference sequence). The CDR3 loop spans 13 amino acids. The ends were cut back, 5 bases at V and 4 bases at J, with 11 bases in the middle.

This clonotype was counted between two and nine times. The CDR3: CAILDTRNEKLFF. The CDR3 bases are TGTGCCATCCTAGACACAAGAAATGAAAAACTGTTTTTT. The rearrangement uses TRBV10-3 and TRBJ1-4; no reliable D call. V dropped 8 bases and J dropped 5 bases, with 12 bases sitting between them. The CDR3 has 13 amino acids. Looked up from germline, CDR1 is ENHRY and CDR2 is SYGVKD.

This clonotype was detected a few times. The rearrangement joins TRBV7-8 to TRBJ2-6; tentatively, D is TRBD1 or TRBD2 (5 bases each). V lost 1 base, J lost 4 bases, and 8 bases lay in between. This CDR3 region has 15 residues. Germline loops: CDR1 SGHVS, CDR2 FQNEAQ. DNA for the CDR3: TGTGCCAGCAGCTTAGATGGGACGGGGGCCAACGTCCTGACTTTC. This translates into CASSLDGTGANVLTF. Together with reference TRBV7-8 and TRBJ2-6, the CDR3 gives the full variable domain: GAGVSQSPRYKVAKRGQDVALRCDPISGHVSLFWYQQALGQGPEFLTYFQNEAQLDKSGLPSDRFFAERPEGSVSTLKIQRTQQEDSAVYLCASSLDGTGANVLTFGAGSRLTVL.

This clonotype was seen a few times. The chain combines TRBV18 with TRBJ1-4; no reliable D call. V lost 0 bases, J lost 8 bases, and 16 bases lay in between. The CDR3 runs to 16 residues. The germline CDR1 and CDR2 sequences are KGHSH and LQKENI. The chain's CDR3 is CASSPPRVDPGEKLFF. Here the CDR3 DNA reads TGTGCCAGCTCACCACCCCGCGTGGACCCGGGGGAAAAACTGTTTTTT.

This chain joins TRBV9 and TRBJ2-3; 14 nucleotides align to TRBD2. V shed 3 bases and J 13 bases; nucleotides not matched to a gene: 7. Germline assignment: CDR1 SGDLS and CDR2 YYNGEE. The CDR3 consists of 14 residues. The CDR3 region is CASSEGLAGGPKYF. The CDR3, as DNA: TGTGCCAGCAGCGAAGGACTAGCGGGGGGCCCAAAGTATTTT.

This clonotype occurred many times. V and J are TRBV12-3 or TRBV12-4 and TRBJ1-2; D not resolved. The CDR3 totals 13 residues. The V end was cut by 7 bases, the J end by 0 bases, with 9 bases between. CDR3 loop: CASTPKANYGYTF. CDR3 nucleotides: TGTGCCAGCACACCAAAGGCTAACTATGGCTACACCTTC.

This clonotype was found many times. This chain uses TRBV30 with TRBJ1-6; D is uncertain. The CDR3 sequence is 15 residues long. Per germline, CDR1 GTSNPN and CDR2 SVGIG (reference sequence). The germline V and J ends were trimmed by 1 base and 6 bases, with 13 bases remaining between them. CDR3 DNA: TGTGCCTGGAGTGCGAACCGGGGTTTTAATTCACCCCTCCACTTT. It codes for CAWSANRGFNSPLHF. Variable domain in full (rest from reference TRBV30 and TRBJ1-6): SQTIHQWPATLVQPVGSPLSLECTVEGTSNPNLYWYRQAAGRGLQLLFYSVGIGQISSEVPQNLSASRPQDRQFILSSKKLLLSDSGFYLCAWSANRGFNSPLHFGNGTRLTVT.

This clonotype was seen a few times. The rearrangement joins TRBV6-6 to TRBJ1-2; 8 nucleotides match TRBD1. The CDR3 extends over 14 amino acids. Germline V lookup: CDR1 MNHNY, CDR2 SVGAGI (reference sequence). Unmatched junction bases numbered 6, after V lost 4 bases and J lost 5 bases. This CDR3 reads CASSFPTGEYGYTF. CDR3 sequence (DNA): TGTGCCAGCAGTTTCCCGACAGGGGAGTATGGCTACACCTTC.